The 8 T cell receptor beta chains listed next were all sequenced from one sample in a study of graft-versus-host responses after intestinal transplantation. Only in-frame clones appear in the TCRdb table, and some are missing; sequencing was by immunoSEQ multiplex PCR. The profile covers 100,000 or so clones, with 80% to 95% appearing a single time and about 1.1% taken by the ten largest. These receptors' antigens are unknown. Here the sequenced sample was unstimulated CD8+ T cells sorted from spleen or lymph node cells, taken before transplant. These receptor sequences come from a human donor who was the organ donor for an intestinal transplant.

This chain connects TRBV4-1 to TRBJ2-2, with a tentative D call TRBD2 (5 bases). This CDR3 has 16 amino acids. Germline CDR1 and CDR2: MGHRA and YSYEKL. Trimming left V 7 bases short and J 7 bases short, with 22 bases between. In DNA form, the CDR3 reads TGCGCCAGCACCCACCCCCCGCGGGTCTCTGGCGGGGAGCTGTTTTTT. As protein: CASTHPPRVSGGELFF.

The V gene is TRBV6-1, the J gene TRBJ2-7; D gene uncertain. V was shortened by 0 bases and J by 2 bases, with 8 bases between the two germline ends. The germline V gene encodes CDR1 MNHNS and CDR2 SASEGT. CDR3 size: 14 residues. In DNA, the CDR3 is TGTGCCAGCAGTGAAGCGGGCAGTGCCTACGAGCAGTACTTC. This codes for CASSEAGSAYEQYF.

The rearrangement links TRBV7-9 to TRBJ2-3; D gene unclear. Deletions cut 5 bases from V and 6 bases from J, with 3 bases between. Per germline, CDR1 SEHNR and CDR2 FQNEAQ (reference sequence). The CDR3 covers 10 residues. The chain's CDR3 is CASSRDTQYF. CDR3 coding DNA: TGTGCCAGCAGCCGTGATACGCAGTATTTT. Based on the CDR3 plus reference TRBV7-9 and TRBJ2-3, the full variable domain is DTGVSQNPRHKITKRGQNVTFRCDPISEHNRLYWYRQTLGQGPEFLTYFQNEAQLEKSRLLSDRFSAERPKGSFSTLEIQRTEQGDSAMYLCASSRDTQYFGPGTRLTVL.

The CDR3 loop reads CASSELFRVFLAGGQEDTQYF. In DNA, the CDR3 is TGTGCCAGCAGTGAACTTTTCAGGGTGTTTCTAGCGGGAGGGCAGGAAGATACGCAGTATTTT. The chain is built from TRBV6-1 and TRBJ2-3; TRBD2 agrees at 12 bases. This CDR3 region has 21 residues. CDR1 is MNHNS and CDR2 is SASEGT in the germline V gene. J was trimmed by 5 bases and V by 2 bases; bases with no gene match: 20.

The chain carries TRBV19 and TRBJ1-1; TRBD1 matches 9 bases. V trimming: 3 bases; J trimming: 8 bases; junction bases outside the gene matches: 4. CDR3 length: 13 residues. Germline V lookup: CDR1 LNHDA, CDR2 SQIVND (reference sequence). The CDR3 DNA sequence: TGTGCCAGTAGTATTCCTGGGACAGGGGAAGCTTTCTTT. Translating gives CASSIPGTGEAFF.

This sequence joins TRBV6-5 and TRBJ2-1, with 7 nucleotides matching TRBD1. CDR3 length: 11 amino acids. Germline assignment: CDR1 MNHEY and CDR2 SVGAGI. The J segment lost 5 bases and the V segment lost 10 bases, leaving 2 bases of the junction unmatched. Here the CDR3 DNA reads TGTGCCACCACAGGGGACAATGAGCAGTTCTTC. Protein: CATTGDNEQFF.

The genes are TRBV28 and TRBJ2-1; 8 positions agree with TRBD2. CDR1 MDHEN and CDR2 SYDVKM come from the germline V gene. CDR3 size: 17 residues. The V segment lost 4 bases and the J segment 8 bases; nucleotides outside the gene matches: 16. CDR3 amino acids: CASSSGGFGRGVDEQFF. For the CDR3, the DNA is TGTGCCAGCAGTTCTGGCGGCTTCGGGAGGGGGGTAGATGAGCAGTTCTTC.

The chain joins TRBV7-8 to TRBJ2-1; D is perhaps TRBD1 (6 bases). Trimming stripped 0 bases from V and 4 bases from J, with 7 bases between. Germline loops: CDR1 SGHVS, CDR2 FQNEAQ. The CDR3 totals 14 residues. CDR3 nucleotides: TGTGCCAGCAGCTTAGCGGGGGCTTACAATGAGCAGTTCTTC. This gives the protein CASSLAGAYNEQFF.